This T cell receptor beta chain was recovered during a study of T cell responses to AZD1222 COVID-19 vaccine. Findings and caveats of the study: Spike as a whole was targeted by vaccine-associated CD4 TCRs, dominant at 160-218 and 743-854. Repertoire sampling occurred only after the peak T cell response.

A remark on this clone: Its specificity is not known.

Looked up from germline, CDR1 is SNHLY and CDR2 is FYNNEI. Trimming shortened V by 3 bases and J by 6 bases, and 9 bases separated the two germline ends. This CDR3 region has 12 residues. The assay was immunoSEQ multiplex PCR, and TCRdb's table has in-frame clones only and misses some. The data show 95,000 to 100,000 clones, 89% seen once. The V gene is TRBV2, the J gene TRBJ2-7; possibly TRBD1 or TRBD2 for D (5 bases each). Sequenced here: peripheral blood, sampled on day 0 of AZD1222 vaccination. The clonotype comes from an adult in good health. The CDR3 is CASSERGAEQYF. CDR3 nucleotides: TGTGCCAGCAGTGAGAGAGGGGCCGAGCAGTACTTC. Combining the CDR3 with reference TRBV2 and TRBJ2-7 gives the whole variable domain EPEVTQTPSHQVTQMGQEVILRCVPISNHLYFYWYRQILGQKVEFLVSFYNNEISEKSEIFDDQFSVERPDGSNFTLKIRSTKLEDSAMYFCASSERGAEQYFGPGTRLTVT.